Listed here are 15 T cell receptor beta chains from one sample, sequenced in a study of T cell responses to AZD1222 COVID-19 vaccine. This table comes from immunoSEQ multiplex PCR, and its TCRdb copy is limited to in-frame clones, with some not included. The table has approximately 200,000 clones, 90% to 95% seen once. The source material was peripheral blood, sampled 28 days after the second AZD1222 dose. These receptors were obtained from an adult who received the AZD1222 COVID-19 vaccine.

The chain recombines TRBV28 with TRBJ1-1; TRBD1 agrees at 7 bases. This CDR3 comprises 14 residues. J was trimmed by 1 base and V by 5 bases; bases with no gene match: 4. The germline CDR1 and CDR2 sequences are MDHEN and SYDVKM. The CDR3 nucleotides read TGTGCCAGCAGTCAGGGGGGCAGGAACACTGAAGCTTTCTTT. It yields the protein CASSQGGRNTEAFF.

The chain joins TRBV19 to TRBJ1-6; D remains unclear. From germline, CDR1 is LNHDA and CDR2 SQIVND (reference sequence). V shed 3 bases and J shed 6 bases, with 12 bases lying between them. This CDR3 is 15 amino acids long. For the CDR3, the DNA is TGTGCCAGTAGTATCGGACTCCTGGGTAATTCACCCCTCCACTTT. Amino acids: CASSIGLLGNSPLHF.

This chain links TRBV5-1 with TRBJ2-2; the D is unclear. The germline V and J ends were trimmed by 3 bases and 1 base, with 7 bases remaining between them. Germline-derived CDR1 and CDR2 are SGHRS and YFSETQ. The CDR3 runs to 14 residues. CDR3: CASSSGLNTGELFF. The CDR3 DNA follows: TGCGCCAGCAGCTCCGGGCTGAACACCGGGGAGCTGTTTTTT.

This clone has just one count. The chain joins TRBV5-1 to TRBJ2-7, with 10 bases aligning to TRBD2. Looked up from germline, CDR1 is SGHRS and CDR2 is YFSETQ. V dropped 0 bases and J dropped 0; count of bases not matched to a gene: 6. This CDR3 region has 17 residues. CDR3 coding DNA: TGCGCCAGCAGCTTGGATGAGACTAGCGGGTTCTCCTACGAGCAGTACTTC. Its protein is CASSLDETSGFSYEQYF.

CDR3 nucleotide sequence: TGTGCCAGCAGCCAACTCGTGGGATCACCCCTCCACTTT. Translation gives CASSQLVGSPLHF. The genes are TRBV14 and TRBJ1-6; D not certain. CDR1 SGHDN and CDR2 FVKESK come from the germline V gene. The V gene lost 2 bases and the J gene lost 10 bases, with 9 bases spanning the gap. The CDR3 contains 13 residues.

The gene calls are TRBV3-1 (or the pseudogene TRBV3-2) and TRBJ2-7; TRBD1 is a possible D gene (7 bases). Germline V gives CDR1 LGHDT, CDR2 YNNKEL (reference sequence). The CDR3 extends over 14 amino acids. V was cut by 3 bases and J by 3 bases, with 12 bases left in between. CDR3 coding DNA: TGTGCCAGCAGCCAGGAGGGACAGAGCTACGAGCAGTACTTC. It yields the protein CASSQEGQSYEQYF.

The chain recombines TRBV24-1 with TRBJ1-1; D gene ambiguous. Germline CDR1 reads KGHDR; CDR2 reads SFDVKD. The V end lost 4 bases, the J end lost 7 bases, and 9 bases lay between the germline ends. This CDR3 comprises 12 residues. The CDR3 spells CATSDFDNEAFF. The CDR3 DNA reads TGTGCCACCAGTGACTTCGACAATGAAGCTTTCTTT.

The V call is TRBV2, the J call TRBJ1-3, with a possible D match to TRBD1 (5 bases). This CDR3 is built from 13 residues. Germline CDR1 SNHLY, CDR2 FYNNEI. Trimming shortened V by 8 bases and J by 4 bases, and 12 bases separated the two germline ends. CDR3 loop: CASAGGAGNTIYF. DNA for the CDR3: TGTGCCAGCGCTGGAGGGGCCGGAAACACCATATATTTT. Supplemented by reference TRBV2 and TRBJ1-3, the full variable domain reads EPEVTQTPSHQVTQMGQEVILRCVPISNHLYFYWYRQILGQKVEFLVSFYNNEISEKSEIFDDQFSVERPDGSNFTLKIRSTKLEDSAMYFCASAGGAGNTIYFGEGSWLTVV.

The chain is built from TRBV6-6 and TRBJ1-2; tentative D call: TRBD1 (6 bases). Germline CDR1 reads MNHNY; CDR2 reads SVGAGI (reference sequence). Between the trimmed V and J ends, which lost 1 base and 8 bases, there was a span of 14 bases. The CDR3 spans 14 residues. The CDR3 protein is CASSYLRTGQGYTF. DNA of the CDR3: TGTGCCAGCAGTTACTTGCGAACAGGGCAAGGCTACACCTTC.

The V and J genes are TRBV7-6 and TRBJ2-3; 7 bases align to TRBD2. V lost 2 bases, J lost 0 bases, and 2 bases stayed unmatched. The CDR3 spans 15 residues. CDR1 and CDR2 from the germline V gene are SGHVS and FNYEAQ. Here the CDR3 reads CASSLSGTSTDTQYF. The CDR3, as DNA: TGTGCCAGCAGCTTAAGCGGGACTAGCACAGATACGCAGTATTTT.

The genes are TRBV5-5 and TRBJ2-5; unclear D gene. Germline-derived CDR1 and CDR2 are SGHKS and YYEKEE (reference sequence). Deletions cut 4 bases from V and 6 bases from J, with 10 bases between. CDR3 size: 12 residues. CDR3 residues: CASSGVEKTQYF. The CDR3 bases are TGTGCCAGCAGCGGGGTGGAAAAGACCCAGTACTTC.

In nucleotides, the CDR3 is TGTGCCAGCAGCTTGGTCTTTGGCTCTGGGGCCAACGTCCTGACTTTC. Encoded protein: CASSLVFGSGANVLTF. This chain links TRBV5-4 with TRBJ2-6; D gene ambiguous. CDR1 and CDR2 (germline): SGHNT, YYREEE (reference sequence). The CDR3 runs 16 residues. Trimming removed 0 bases from V and 0 bases from J, with 7 bases in between.

DNA for the CDR3: TGTGCCAGCAGCGCAGAACGGAGTACATACGATACGCAGTATTTT. Its protein is CASSAERSTYDTQYF. This chain joins TRBV9 and TRBJ2-3; D is uncertain. The ends were cut back, 3 bases at V and 6 bases at J, with 17 bases in the middle. The germline V gene has CDR1 SGDLS and CDR2 YYNGEE. The CDR3 runs 15 residues. Complete variable domain (other parts from reference TRBV9 and TRBJ2-3): DSGVTQTPKHLITATGQRVTLRCSPRSGDLSVYWYQQSLDQGLQFLIQYYNGEERAKGNILERFSAQQFPDLHSELNLSSLELGDSALYFCASSAERSTYDTQYFGPGTRLTVL.

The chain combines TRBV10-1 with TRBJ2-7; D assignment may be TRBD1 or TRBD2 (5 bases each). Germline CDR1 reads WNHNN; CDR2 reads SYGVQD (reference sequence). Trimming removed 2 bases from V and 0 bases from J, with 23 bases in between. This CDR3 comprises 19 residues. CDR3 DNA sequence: TGCGCCAGCAGTGAGGGAATATTTGAGGGGCCTTATAGCTCCTACGAGCAGTACTTC. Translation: CASSEGIFEGPYSSYEQYF.

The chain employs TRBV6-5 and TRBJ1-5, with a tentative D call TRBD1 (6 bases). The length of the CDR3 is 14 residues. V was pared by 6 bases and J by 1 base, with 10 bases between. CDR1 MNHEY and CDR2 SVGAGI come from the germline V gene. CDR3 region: CASRVQGSNQPQHF. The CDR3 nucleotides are TGTGCCAGCAGGGTACAGGGAAGCAATCAGCCCCAGCATTTT.